What follows are 13 T cell receptor beta chains derived from one specimen sequenced in a study of T cells after yellow fever vaccination. Each CDR3 protein gets one entry after TCRdb re-called the 5' RACE reads with MiXCR. The sample lists just under 600,000 distinct CDR3 sequences; about 13% were seen once. The sample here was PBMCs, taken on the day of the yellow fever booster vaccination. Receptor source: a man younger than 45 who received the YFV17D yellow fever vaccine.

This clonotype was counted between two and nine times. This chain joins TRBV29-1 and TRBJ2-3, with 7 positions matching TRBD2. The CDR3 consists of 15 residues. Germline-derived CDR1 and CDR2 are SQVTM and ANQGSEA. With V trimmed by 2 bases and J by 0 bases, 5 bases remained unmatched. The CDR3 spells CSVERAGGSTDTQYF. Written as DNA, the CDR3 is TGCAGCGTTGAACGAGCCGGGGGGAGCACAGATACGCAGTATTTT.

V is TRBV20-1 and J is TRBJ2-4, with D maybe TRBD1 (6 bases). V was pared by 6 bases and J by 5 bases, with 14 bases between. The CDR3 runs to 13 residues. CDR1 and CDR2 (germline): DFQATT, SNEGSKA (reference sequence). CDR3 amino acids: CSAPGVRENIQYF. The CDR3, as DNA: TGCAGTGCGCCAGGGGTTAGGGAAAACATTCAGTACTTC.

The chain carries TRBV6-1 and TRBJ2-7; 7 nucleotides agree with TRBD2. Germline loops: CDR1 MNHNS, CDR2 SASEGT. V gave up 10 bases and J gave up 4 bases; unmatched junction bases: 16. CDR3 length: 15 amino acids. CDR3 region: CAITLWAGASYEQYF. Written as DNA, the CDR3 is TGTGCCATCACCCTATGGGCGGGAGCAAGTTACGAGCAGTACTTC.

At least ten counts were recorded for this clonotype. The CDR3 nucleotides are TGTGCCTGGAGTATGTTCGGACGCCCCACCTACAATGAGCAGTTCTTC. It yields the protein CAWSMFGRPTYNEQFF. This chain joins TRBV30 and TRBJ2-1; D is undetermined. Germline CDR1 GTSNPN, CDR2 SVGIG (reference sequence). The germline V and J ends were trimmed by 2 bases and 2 bases, with 16 bases remaining between them. This CDR3 spans 16 amino acids. Full variable domain (remainder filled in from reference TRBV30 and TRBJ2-1): SQTIHQWPATLVQPVGSPLSLECTVEGTSNPNLYWYRQAAGRGLQLLFYSVGIGQISSEVPQNLSASRPQDRQFILSSKKLLLSDSGFYLCAWSMFGRPTYNEQFFGPGTRLTVL.

This clonotype was seen only a few times. V is TRBV4-2 and J is TRBJ2-1; TRBD2 matches at 8 bases. The CDR3 length is 19 residues. The V gene's germline CDR1 is LGHNA and CDR2 YNFKEQ. J was trimmed by 9 bases and V by 1 base; bases with no gene match: 20. This CDR3 reads CASSQGRKGVERESGEQFF. The CDR3 DNA sequence: TGTGCCAGCAGCCAAGGTAGAAAAGGGGTTGAGCGGGAGTCAGGTGAGCAGTTCTTC.

The gene calls are TRBV28 and TRBJ2-7, with 7 bases aligning to TRBD1. This CDR3 contains 14 residues. Unmatched junction bases numbered 7, after V lost 6 bases and J lost 2 bases. Germline V gives CDR1 MDHEN, CDR2 SYDVKM. CDR3 region: CASRSGTATYEQYF. CDR3 DNA: TGTGCCAGCAGATCTGGGACAGCTACCTACGAGCAGTACTTC.

This clonotype has just a few counts. The chain employs TRBV5-4 and TRBJ2-5; D gene ambiguous. With 0 bases removed from V and 2 bases from J, the gap between germline ends came to 11 bases. Per germline, CDR1 SGHNT and CDR2 YYREEE (reference sequence). The CDR3 covers 15 residues. CDR3 sequence: CASSLVDGPQETQYF. For the CDR3, the DNA is TGTGCCAGCAGCTTGGTGGACGGACCTCAAGAGACCCAGTACTTC.

This clonotype appeared a few times. This chain connects TRBV15 to TRBJ2-7; D unresolved. The germline V gene has CDR1 LNHNV and CDR2 YYDKDF (reference sequence). The CDR3 covers 13 residues. V was pared by 4 bases and J by 0 bases, with 7 bases between. The CDR3 loop reads CATSKIDSYEQYF. The CDR3 bases are TGTGCCACCAGCAAAATCGACTCCTACGAGCAGTACTTC. Using reference TRBV15 and TRBJ2-7 for the parts outside the CDR3, the full variable domain is DAMVIQNPRYQVTQFGKPVTLSCSQTLNHNVMYWYQQKSSQAPKLLFHYYDKDFNNEADTPDNFQSRRPNTSFCFLDIRSPGLGDTAMYLCATSKIDSYEQYFGPGTRLTVT.

This clonotype was counted a few times. The CDR3 DNA follows: TGCAGTGCCACCGACAGACCCACCTACGAGCAGTACTTC. As protein: CSATDRPTYEQYF. The chain links TRBV20-1 to TRBJ2-7, with D possibly being TRBD1 (5 bases). The V end lost 6 bases, the J end lost 2 bases, and 14 bases lay between the germline ends. CDR3 length: 13 residues. Germline V lookup: CDR1 DFQATT, CDR2 SNEGSKA (reference sequence).

This clonotype showed up just a few times. The V and J genes are TRBV5-1 and TRBJ2-5; 8 bases are a match to TRBD2. Germline loops: CDR1 SGHRS, CDR2 YFSETQ. After removal of 5 bases from V and 1 base from J, the junction contained 10 bases not matched to a gene. This CDR3 comprises 16 residues. Here the CDR3 reads CASRSGGGTLQETQYF. Here the CDR3 DNA reads TGCGCCAGCAGATCCGGGGGGGGAACGCTCCAAGAGACCCAGTACTTC.

This clonotype was detected only a few times. The chain couples TRBV6-1 to TRBJ2-7; 13 positions agree with TRBD2. CDR3 length: 14 amino acids. Germline V CDR1 and CDR2: MNHNS, SASEGT. J lost 5 bases, V lost 6 bases, and 4 bases had no gene match. The CDR3 nucleotides read TGTGCCAGCAGCGGACTAGCGGGAGTAAACGAGCAGTACTTC. Residues: CASSGLAGVNEQYF.

The chain joins TRBV20-1 to TRBJ2-3, with 11 bases fitting TRBD2. CDR1 and CDR2 from the germline V gene are DFQATT and SNEGSKA (reference sequence). J gave up 0 bases and V 6 bases, and 5 bases lay outside the gene matches. The CDR3 is 15 amino acids. The CDR3 here is CSATSGSLSTDTQYF. The CDR3 DNA reads as TGCAGTGCCACTAGCGGGAGCCTTAGCACAGATACGCAGTATTTT.

This clonotype showed up just a few times. The chain carries TRBV9 and TRBJ2-6; tentative D call: TRBD1 (5 bases). The CDR3 contains 15 residues. Germline V CDR1 and CDR2: SGDLS, YYNGEE. Trimming shortened V by 4 bases and J by 3 bases, and 11 bases separated the two germline ends. Here the CDR3 reads CASSQVGVGANVLTF. CDR3 nucleotide sequence: TGTGCCAGCAGCCAAGTAGGGGTTGGGGCCAACGTCCTGACTTTC.